A single sample is the source of the 24 T cell receptor beta chains below, sequenced in a study of response to subunit inactivated influenza vaccine. A single record per CDR3 protein comes from TCRdb applying MiXCR to the RT-PCR reads. The table includes about 520,000 distinct CDR3 sequences, more than 7% detected once. The sequencing used PBMCs from blood, collected approximately 25 months after vaccination. Source of these receptors: a man between 50 and 75 years old who received an inactivated influenza vaccine.

There are many counts of this clonotype. J is TRBJ2-1 and V is TRBV28; D gene ambiguous. CDR3 length: 16 amino acids. V was pared by 1 base and J by 8 bases, with 18 bases between. Germline V CDR1 and CDR2: MDHEN, SYDVKM. The CDR3, as DNA: TGTGCCAGCAGTTTATTAATCCCGGATAATATCGATGAGCAGTTCTTC. It specifies CASSLLIPDNIDEQFF.

The rearrangement joins TRBV7-2 to TRBJ2-1, with unresolved D. This CDR3 has 15 amino acids. Germline V CDR1 and CDR2: SGHTA, FQGNSA. Trimming stripped 0 bases from V and 8 bases from J, with 14 bases between. CDR3 sequence: CASSLALTLGDEQFF. The CDR3 bases are TGTGCCAGCAGCTTAGCGCTCACCCTAGGCGATGAGCAGTTCTTC.

At least ten counts were recorded for this clonotype. The V gene is TRBV5-1, the J gene TRBJ2-5, with a possible D match to TRBD2 (6 bases). Trimming removed 1 base from V and 6 bases from J, with 16 bases in between. Germline V gene lookup returns CDR1 SGHRS and CDR2 YFSETQ. The CDR3 spans 15 residues. CDR3 DNA: TGCGCCAGCAGCTTGTACCCGGGAGCGGAGAAGACCCAGTACTTC. It codes for CASSLYPGAEKTQYF. The whole variable domain, remainder taken from reference TRBV5-1 and TRBJ2-5, is KAGVTQTPRYLIKTRGQQVTLSCSPISGHRSVSWYQQTPGQGLQFLFEYFSETQRNKGNFPGRFSGRQFSNSRSEMNVSTLELGDSALYLCASSLYPGAEKTQYFGPGTRLLVL.

This rearrangement joins TRBV20-1 to TRBJ2-1, with TRBD2 matching 15 bases. The CDR3 is 19 residues long. The ends lost 0 bases at V and 4 bases at J; junction bases unmatched: 10. Germline lookup yields CDR1 DFQATT and CDR2 SNEGSKA (reference sequence). The CDR3 protein is CSARDWTSGRASRYNEQFF. The DNA of the CDR3 is TGCAGTGCTAGAGATTGGACTAGCGGGAGGGCCAGTCGGTACAATGAGCAGTTCTTC.

This clonotype was observed a few times. V usage is TRBV12-3 or TRBV12-4 and J usage is TRBJ2-2; D gene unclear. CDR3 size: 14 residues. Trimming took off 6 bases at V and 1 base at J, with 9 bases between the two ends. CDR3 sequence reads: CASSLPGNTGELFF. The DNA for the CDR3 is TGTGCCAGCAGCCTCCCGGGGAACACCGGGGAGCTGTTTTTT.

This clonotype was detected ten times or more. This chain joins TRBV7-8 and TRBJ2-1, with TRBD1 matching 9 bases. Germline CDR1 SGHVS, CDR2 FQNEAQ. V gave up 8 bases and J gave up 2 bases; unmatched junction bases: 4. CDR3 length: 14 amino acids. In DNA form, the CDR3 reads TGTGCCAGCGGGAGACAGGGGGCCTACAATGAGCAGTTCTTC. It encodes CASGRQGAYNEQFF.

This clonotype was picked up a small number of times. The gene calls are TRBV9 and TRBJ2-5; 13 bases are shared with TRBD2. This CDR3 region has 16 residues. V was pared by 0 bases and J by 2 bases, with 1 base of the junction left unmatched. Germline CDR1 reads SGDLS; CDR2 reads YYNGEE. CDR3 sequence reads: CASSVEGLAGQETQYF. The CDR3 DNA follows: TGTGCCAGCAGCGTAGAGGGACTAGCGGGACAAGAGACCCAGTACTTC.

This clonotype occurred many times. The gene calls are TRBV5-1 and TRBJ1-1; D unresolved. The germline V gene encodes CDR1 SGHRS and CDR2 YFSETQ. The V and J ends lost 4 bases and 1 base respectively, with 14 bases between them. This CDR3 is built from 15 residues. The DNA of the CDR3 is TGCGCCAGCAGCCGACTGCGACCGGCGAACACTGAAGCTTTCTTT. The encoded protein is CASSRLRPANTEAFF.

V and J are TRBV3-1 and TRBJ2-3; TRBD2 aligns across 8 bases. Germline V gives CDR1 LGHDT, CDR2 YNNKEL (reference sequence). V trimming: 4 bases; J trimming: 6 bases; junction bases outside the gene matches: 9. The CDR3 spans 15 residues. The CDR3 nucleotides read TGTGCCAGCAGCCCCGGACTAGCAGCTCGGGATACGCAGTATTTT. Protein sequence: CASSPGLAARDTQYF.

This clonotype was found many times. This chain links TRBV29-1 with TRBJ2-1; D remains ambiguous. This CDR3 region has 15 residues. Germline V CDR1 and CDR2: SQVTM, ANQGSEA. V was trimmed by 6 bases and J by 4 bases, leaving 19 bases between them. The CDR3 DNA reads TGCAGCGTACCTATAGGCACGCTGATATACAATGAGCAGTTCTTC. Protein sequence: CSVPIGTLIYNEQFF.

Only a few counts were recorded for this clonotype. The chain carries TRBV10-1 and TRBJ2-5; D is uncertain. The germline gives CDR1 WNHNN, CDR2 SYGVQD (reference sequence). Trimming took off 11 bases at V and 2 bases at J, with 15 bases between the two ends. The CDR3 extends over 13 amino acids. CDR3 DNA sequence: TGCGCCTCCGCGTCCCACCATCAAGAGACCCAGTACTTC. Translated, it gives CASASHHQETQYF.

The V gene is TRBV2, the J gene TRBJ1-5, with unresolved D. This CDR3 spans 14 amino acids. Per the germline V gene, CDR1 is SNHLY and CDR2 is FYNNEI. V was shortened by 7 bases and J by 1 base, with 11 bases between the two germline ends. CDR3 protein: CASNLLGSNQPQHF. The DNA for the CDR3 is TGTGCCAGCAACTTACTGGGGAGCAATCAGCCCCAGCATTTT.

This clonotype was counted many times. The chain recombines TRBV24-1 with TRBJ2-7; 7 bases line up with TRBD1. With 6 bases clipped from V and 6 bases from J, the junction kept 7 bases outside the gene matches. The CDR3 is made up of 13 amino acids. Germline CDR1 is KGHDR and CDR2 is SFDVKD. The CDR3 here is CATSQQGNFEQYF. CDR3 coding DNA: TGTGCCACCAGTCAACAGGGGAACTTCGAGCAGTACTTC.

This clonotype was detected ten times or more. In DNA, the CDR3 is TGTGCCAGCAGGGGGACTAGCGGACTATACAATGAGCAGTTCTTC. The encoded protein is CASRGTSGLYNEQFF. This sequence joins TRBV12-3 or TRBV12-4 and TRBJ2-1, with 11 bases that match TRBD2. V dropped 6 bases and J dropped 4; count of bases not matched to a gene: 5. The CDR3 spans 15 residues.

This clonotype occurred many times. The chain is built from TRBV7-2 and TRBJ2-1, with 10 nucleotides matching TRBD2. The germline V gene encodes CDR1 SGHTA and CDR2 FQGNSA. V was pared by 4 bases and J by 15 bases, with 9 bases of the junction left unmatched. The CDR3 spans 13 residues. In DNA, the CDR3 is TGTGCCAGCAGCTCCTCCCAGCGGGGGGGAATGTTCTTC. It yields the protein CASSSSQRGGMFF.

J is TRBJ2-2 and V is TRBV7-2, with a weak D call TRBD1 (6 bases). The V gene lost 5 bases and the J gene lost 5 bases, with 15 bases spanning the gap. The CDR3 is 15 amino acids. Germline loops: CDR1 SGHTA, CDR2 FQGNSA. The CDR3 DNA is TGTGCCAGCAGCGGCGTACAGGGCGGAACCGGGGAGCTGTTTTTT. It translates to CASSGVQGGTGELFF.

This clonotype was counted only a few times. V and J are TRBV6-1 and TRBJ2-7; TRBD2 matches at 12 bases. Looked up from germline, CDR1 is MNHNS and CDR2 is SASEGT. This CDR3 is 15 amino acids long. The V gene end was trimmed by 5 bases and the J gene end by 1 base; junction bases not matched to a gene: 3. The CDR3 nucleotides read TGTGCCAGCAGTACGACTAGCGGGAGATCCTACGAGCAGTACTTC. Translated: CASSTTSGRSYEQYF.

V and J are TRBV10-3 and TRBJ2-3, with 9 bases lining up with TRBD2. V was clipped by 6 bases and J by 4 bases; unmatched bases: 5. The CDR3 extends over 14 amino acids. From germline, CDR1 is ENHRY and CDR2 SYGVKD. CDR3 in amino acids: CAISQREAPDTQYF. Here the CDR3 DNA reads TGTGCCATCAGCCAGCGGGAGGCACCAGATACGCAGTATTTT.

There are many counts of this clonotype. This chain joins TRBV7-9 and TRBJ2-7; D not resolved. The CDR3 totals 14 residues. CDR1 and CDR2 (germline): SEHNR, FQNEAQ (reference sequence). V shed 3 bases and J shed 2 bases, with 11 bases lying between them. CDR3 sequence reads: CASSFEEETYEQYF. The CDR3 bases are TGTGCCAGCAGCTTCGAAGAGGAGACCTACGAGCAGTACTTC.

This clonotype was seen at least ten times. The chain joins TRBV28 to TRBJ1-1; no clear D. The CDR3 loop spans 12 amino acids. V lost 6 bases and J lost 5, with 10 bases in between. CDR1 is MDHEN, CDR2 SYDVKM, per germline. The CDR3 DNA is TGTGCCAGCAGGGACCCGGGAACTGAAGCTTTCTTT. Its protein product is CASRDPGTEAFF.

This clonotype appeared many times. The rearrangement links TRBV28 to TRBJ1-2, with D possibly being TRBD1 (5 bases). The germline V and J ends were trimmed by 4 bases and 8 bases, with 20 bases remaining between them. CDR1 is MDHEN and CDR2 is SYDVKM in the germline V gene. The CDR3 spans 15 residues. The CDR3 here is CASSSGGGAGRGYTF. CDR3 DNA sequence: TGTGCCAGCAGTTCTGGGGGAGGGGCCGGTCGCGGCTACACCTTC.

The CDR3 DNA sequence: TGCGCCAGCAGCCTGACAGGCCGTCTGTCAGATACGCAGTATTTT. This encodes CASSLTGRLSDTQYF. The chain has TRBV5-1 and TRBJ2-3, with D possibly being TRBD1 (6 bases). V was trimmed by 4 bases and J by 4 bases, leaving 16 bases between them. Germline CDR1 reads SGHRS; CDR2 reads YFSETQ. The CDR3 contains 15 residues.

The chain joins TRBV9 to TRBJ1-2; no clear D gene. The V gene lost 5 bases and the J gene lost 7 bases, with 18 bases spanning the gap. CDR3 size: 14 residues. CDR1 and CDR2 from the germline V gene are SGDLS and YYNGEE. The CDR3 sequence is CASRPIGKLFGYTF. As DNA, the CDR3 is TGTGCCAGCAGGCCGATAGGTAAACTGTTTGGCTACACCTTC.

This clonotype showed up just a few times. The rearrangement joins TRBV7-2 to TRBJ2-4; TRBD2 might be the D (6 bases). The V end lost 0 bases, the J end lost 5 bases, and 11 bases lay between the germline ends. Germline V gives CDR1 SGHTA, CDR2 FQGNSA. This CDR3 region has 15 residues. CDR3 sequence reads: CASSLARGSENIQYF. The CDR3 coding sequence is TGTGCCAGCAGCTTAGCACGGGGGTCCGAAAACATTCAGTACTTC.